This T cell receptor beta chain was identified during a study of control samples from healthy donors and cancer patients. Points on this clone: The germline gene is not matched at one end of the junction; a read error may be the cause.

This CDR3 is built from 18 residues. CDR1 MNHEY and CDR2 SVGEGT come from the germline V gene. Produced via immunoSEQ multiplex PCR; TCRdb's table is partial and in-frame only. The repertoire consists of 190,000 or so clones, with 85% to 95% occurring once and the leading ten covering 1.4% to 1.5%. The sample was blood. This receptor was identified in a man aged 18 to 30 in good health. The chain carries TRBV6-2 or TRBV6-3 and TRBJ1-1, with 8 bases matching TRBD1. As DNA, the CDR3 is TGTGCCAGCAATTACCCGTCCGGGACAGGCCGAAAGGACACTGAAGCTTTCTTT. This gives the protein CASNYPSGTGRKDTEAFF.